This T cell receptor (beta chain) is drawn from a study of blood T cell repertoires in COVID-19. The CDR3 is 14 amino acids. Germline loops: CDR1 SGHTA, CDR2 FQGNSA. V dropped 6 bases and J dropped 3; count of bases not matched to a gene: 4. Sequencing was performed with immunoSEQ multiplex PCR; in TCRdb, only in-frame clones are kept and a portion is missing. Altogether approximately 120,000 clones are present, roughly 85% being singletons, with the ten largest covering 3.2%. The V gene is TRBV7-2, the J gene TRBJ2-1, with 8 nucleotides matching TRBD2. Sequencing used peripheral blood. This sequence was found in an elderly woman with COVID-19, enrolled during active disease. CDR3 bases: TGTGCCAGCAGTCCGGGAGGGTTCTACAATGAGCAGTTCTTC. Translated, it gives CASSPGGFYNEQFF.